The rows below give T cell receptor beta chains drawn from one sample of a study of blood T cell repertoires in COVID-19. Generated by immunoSEQ multiplex PCR, the TCRdb table keeps only in-frame clones and is missing some. This sample carries 200,000 to 250,000 clones, approximately 86% of them seen once, and the ten largest clones take over 2.5%. The source material was peripheral blood. All receptors derive from a man aged 60 to 69 with acute or convalescent COVID-19. CDR3s include the opening cysteine and the closing phenylalanine or tryptophan. D genes are given only for firm matches. The size entry is marked missing in some rows and otherwise reads once, few, many or a size class.

TRBD1 TRBJ1-2 TRBV27 once CASRTGGAYGYTF TGTGCCAGCAGGACAGGGGGCGCTTATGGCTACACCTTC
. TRBJ2-5 TRBV7-9 . CASGQGGETQYF TGTGCCAGCGGGCAGGGTGGGGAGACCCAGTACTTC
. TRBJ1-2 TRBV28 few CASSSRVYGYTF TGTGCCAGCAGTTCCAGGGTATATGGCTACACCTTC
TRBD1 TRBJ2-2 TRBV9 . CASGEPPGTVNTGELFF TGTGCCAGCGGGGAACCTCCCGGGACAGTGAACACCGGGGAGCTGTTTTTT
TRBD2 TRBJ2-3 TRBV14 few CASSQGTSGRAQYF TGTGCCAGCAGCCAAGGGACTAGCGGGCGAGCGCAGTATTTT
TRBD1 TRBJ2-3 TRBV5-6 . CASSAGQVRTDTQYF TGTGCCAGCAGCGCTGGACAGGTCCGCACAGATACGCAGTATTTT
. TRBJ2-7 TRBV6-2/TRBV6-3 . CASSYGLALPAEQYF TGTGCCAGCAGTTATGGATTAGCTCTTCCGGCCGAGCAGTACTTC
. TRBJ1-6 TRBV19 . CASSLGTTYNSPLHF TGTGCCAGTAGCCTCGGGACTACCTATAATTCACCCCTCCACTTT
. TRBJ1-2 TRBV5-1 . CASSLPGGMNYGYTF TGCGCCAGCAGCCTCCCCGGAGGGATGAACTATGGCTACACCTTC
TRBD1 TRBJ1-3 TRBV7-2 . CATRGTGSSGNTIYF TGTGCCACCAGGGGGACAGGGAGCTCTGGAAACACCATATATTTT
TRBD1 TRBJ2-6 TRBV28 . CASSSQGAGANVLTF TGTGCCAGCAGCTCTCAGGGGGCTGGGGCCAACGTCCTGACTTTC
TRBD1 TRBJ2-5 TRBV7-2 . CASSFSQGAGETQYF TGTGCCAGCAGCTTTTCGCAGGGGGCGGGAGAGACCCAGTACTTC
. TRBJ1-1 TRBV25-1 once CASSAGVGNTEAFF TGTGCCAGCAGTGCCGGGGTCGGGAACACTGAAGCTTTCTTT
TRBD1 TRBJ1-2 TRBV4-1 once CASSHMTGGEGYTF TGCGCCAGCAGCCATATGACAGGGGGCGAGGGCTACACCTTC
. TRBJ1-3 TRBV7-2 . CASSLDGSRPPSGNTIYF TGTGCCAGCAGCTTAGATGGTTCCAGGCCCCCCTCTGGAAACACCATATATTTT
. TRBJ1-2 TRBV19 . CASSIPSTGIYGYTF TGTGCCAGTAGTATTCCCTCTACAGGGATTTATGGCTACACCTTC
TRBD1 TRBJ2-1 TRBV7-8 once CASSFGTGGWVRYNEQFF TGTGCCAGCAGCTTCGGGACAGGGGGCTGGGTGAGGTACAATGAGCAGTTCTTC
. TRBJ1-2 TRBV9 few CASSESLTPGGYTF TGTGCCAGCAGCGAGTCTCTTACCCCAGGTGGCTACACCTTC
TRBD2 TRBJ2-1 TRBV5-1 . CASSPTRWERGGYNEQFF TGCGCCAGCAGCCCAACCCGGTGGGAGCGGGGGGGATACAATGAGCAGTTCTTC
TRBD1 TRBJ2-4 TRBV3-1/TRBV3-2 . CASSQMRTGRNIQYF TGTGCCAGCAGCCAAATGAGGACAGGGAGGAACATTCAGTACTTC
TRBD2 TRBJ2-2 TRBV3-1/TRBV3-2 . CASSQDASGGAPGELFF TGTGCCAGCAGCCAAGACGCTAGCGGGGGGGCCCCCGGGGAGCTGTTTTTT
TRBD2 TRBJ2-3 TRBV7-3 . CASSTGTSGGSSTDTQYF TGTGCCAGCAGCACCGGGACTAGCGGGGGCTCGAGCACAGATACGCAGTATTTT
. TRBJ1-2 TRBV28 . CASRPPPPTDNYGYTF TGTGCCAGCAGACCTCCGCCGCCGACAGATAACTATGGCTACACCTTC
. TRBJ2-7 TRBV28 . CASIDPTGRSYEQYF TGTGCCAGCATCGACCCTACAGGGAGATCCTACGAGCAGTACTTC
TRBD1 TRBJ1-2 TRBV6-5 . CASSTQGAGYGYTF TGTGCCAGCAGTACCCAGGGGGCGGGCTATGGCTACACCTTC
. TRBJ1-3 TRBV5-1 . CASSLDGGGNTIYF TGCGCCAGCAGCTTGGATGGAGGGGGAAACACCATATATTTT
TRBD2 TRBJ2-7 TRBV2 . CASSERTSGYYEQYF TGTGCCAGCAGTGAGAGGACTAGCGGCTACTACGAGCAGTACTTC
TRBD2 TRBJ2-5 TRBV6-5 . CASRSSGGLQETQYF TGTGCCAGCAGATCTAGCGGGGGCCTCCAAGAGACCCAGTACTTC
. TRBJ1-6 TRBV5-1 . CASSLITAYGSPLHF TGCGCCAGCAGCTTGATTACTGCCTATGGTTCACCCCTCCACTTT
TRBD1 TRBJ2-3 TRBV9 few CASSVGTGADTQYF TGTGCCAGCAGCGTAGGAACAGGGGCAGATACGCAGTATTTT
. TRBJ1-6 TRBV4-3 . CASSQAVGARLF TGCGCCAGCAGCCAAGCGGTGGGGGCACGACTCTTT
. TRBJ2-5 TRBV15 . CATSRGRRETQYF TGTGCCACCAGCAGAGGCCGGCGGGAGACCCAGTACTTC
TRBD1 TRBJ2-7 TRBV9 . CASSVEGQLYEQYF TGTGCCAGCAGCGTAGAGGGACAGCTATACGAGCAGTACTTC
. TRBJ2-7 TRBV7-9 . CASSVTHYEQYF TGTGCCAGCAGCGTAACACACTACGAGCAGTACTTC
TRBD1 TRBJ1-2 TRBV19 . CASTGTGGANYGYTF TGTGCCAGTACGGGGACAGGGGGTGCTAACTATGGCTACACCTTC
TRBD1 TRBJ2-1 TRBV7-2 . CASSSQKQGHEQFF TGTGCCAGCAGCTCCCAGAAACAGGGGCATGAGCAGTTCTTC
. TRBJ2-1 TRBV27 . CASSTRMSGDEQFF TGTGCCAGCAGCACTAGGATGTCGGGTGATGAGCAGTTCTTC
. TRBJ2-7 TRBV5-4 . CASSSEPNRVHEQYF TGTGCCAGCAGCTCAGAGCCGAACCGGGTCCACGAGCAGTACTTC
. TRBJ2-3 TRBV7-3 . CASSNTGPDTQYF TGTGCCAGCAGCAACACAGGGCCAGATACGCAGTATTTT
TRBD2 TRBJ2-6 TRBV28 . CASSPPGGTGANVLTF TGTGCCAGCAGTCCTCCGGGGGGTACCGGGGCCAACGTCCTGACTTTC
. TRBJ1-2 TRBV6-6 . CASSSADIWDGYTF TGTGCCAGCAGCTCGGCGGACATATGGGATGGCTACACCTTC
TRBD2 TRBJ2-7 TRBV4-2 . CASSRTSGGSDEQYF TGTGCCAGCAGCCGGACTAGCGGGGGATCGGACGAGCAGTACTTC
TRBD1 TRBJ1-6 TRBV7-2 . CASSPRQGADSPLHF TGTGCCAGCAGCCCCCGACAGGGGGCCGATTCACCCCTCCACTTT
TRBD1 TRBJ1-3 TRBV7-7 . CASSLGLQGAGNTIYF TGTGCCAGCAGCTTAGGTTTACAGGGGGCTGGAAACACCATATATTTT
. TRBJ1-3 TRBV14 few CASSQQGQPGNTIYF TGTGCCAGCAGCCAACAGGGCCAGCCTGGAAACACCATATATTTT
. TRBJ2-1 TRBV4-3 . CASSQERAPGYDEQFF TGCGCCAGCAGCCAAGAGCGAGCCCCAGGGTACGATGAGCAGTTCTTC
TRBD1 TRBJ1-2 TRBV6-5 . CASSLSGQGGGYTF TGTGCCAGCAGCTTATCGGGACAGGGAGGCGGCTACACCTTC
. TRBJ2-7 TRBV6-5 . CASSYSGGLSYEQYF TGTGCCAGCAGTTACTCCGGGGGGCTATCCTACGAGCAGTACTTC
. TRBJ2-7 TRBV1 once CTSSQAVREGDAYEQYF TGCACCAGCAGCCAGGCGGTTCGGGAGGGTGACGCCTACGAGCAGTACTTC
. TRBJ2-3 TRBV6-5 . CASSYSISDTQYF TGTGCCAGCAGTTACTCTATTTCAGATACGCAGTATTTT
TRBD1 TRBJ1-1 TRBV7-9 . CASTQTRDRDLEAFF TGTGCCAGCACCCAAACCCGGGACAGGGATCTTGAAGCTTTCTTT
TRBD2 TRBJ2-1 TRBV14 . CASSRALAGGPNEQFF TGTGCCAGCAGCCGAGCACTAGCGGGGGGGCCTAATGAGCAGTTCTTC
TRBD1 TRBJ1-2 TRBV6-5 . CASRGQGATYGYTF TGTGCCAGCAGAGGACAGGGGGCGACGTATGGCTACACCTTC
TRBD2 TRBJ2-5 TRBV19 . CASSNPRSTGGQTQYF TGTGCCAGTAGTAACCCCCGAAGTACGGGGGGGCAGACCCAGTACTTC
TRBD1 TRBJ2-7 TRBV19 . CASSAERGPGEQYF TGTGCCAGTAGTGCAGAAAGGGGGCCTGGCGAGCAGTACTTC